This T cell receptor (beta chain) is drawn from a study of T cells in Graves' hyperthyroidism and ophthalmopathy. The J segment lost 4 bases and the V segment lost 4 bases, leaving 6 bases of the junction unmatched. CDR1 and CDR2 from the germline V gene are SQVTM and ANQGSEA. This CDR3 comprises 13 residues. Amplification targeted TCR beta CDR3 regions from RNA transcripts. An initial round of RT-PCR targeting the TCR CDR3 relied on the HTBI primer set. MiXCR, run by TCRdb on the multiplex PCR reads, gives a single entry per CDR3 protein. The sample records 370,000 or so distinct CDR3 sequences, about 15% being singletons.

The sequencing sample was made of blood. The origin of this receptor is a woman between 18 and 29 years old with Graves' hyperthyroidism that later progressed to Graves' ophthalmopathy. The rearrangement uses TRBV29-1 and TRBJ2-7, with 8 bases that match TRBD2. As DNA, the CDR3 is TGCAGCGTTGCGGGAGGGCCTGCGTACGAGCAGTACTTC. Translating it yields CSVAGGPAYEQYF.